A selection of T cell receptor beta chains follows, all from one sample in a study of Ad26.COV2.S vaccination and SARS-CoV-2 variants. Libraries were prepared by immunoSEQ multiplex PCR; TCRdb keeps only in-frame clonotypes and omits some of them. The sample has some 270,000 clones; around 88% are singletons. Sequencing used peripheral blood, obtained in a trial of Ad26.COV2.S vaccine versus placebo. These receptors came from a person aged 18 to 65 who received the Ad26.COV2.S COVID-19 vaccine or a placebo. Each CDR3 is given with its conserved first and last residue. The D gene is left open where the match is weak. Rows give clone size only sometimes, using once, few, many, or a class for an expanded clone.

TRBJ1-3	TRBV14	NA	NA	CASSRPGAGNTIYF	TGTGCCAGCAGCCGGCCCGGGGCTGGAAACACCATATATTTT
TRBJ2-2	TRBV5-1	NA	NA	CASSFSSVLYPGELFF	TGCGCCAGCAGCTTCAGTAGCGTATTGTATCCCGGGGAGCTGTTTTTT
TRBJ1-5	TRBV6-5	NA	NA	CASTGDNQPQHF	TGTGCCAGCACAGGGGACAATCAGCCCCAGCATTTT
TRBJ1-6	TRBV18	NA	TRBD1	CASSPGQGGSPLHF	TGTGCCAGCTCACCAGGACAGGGAGGCTCACCCCTCCACTTT
TRBJ2-1	TRBV19	NA	NA	CASSPRFGLALYNEQFF	TGTGCCAGTAGTCCAAGGTTCGGGCTAGCCCTTTACAATGAGCAGTTCTTC
TRBJ1-1	TRBV18	NA	NA	CASSRGADTEAFF	TGTGCCAGCTCCAGGGGCGCGGACACTGAAGCTTTCTTT
TRBJ2-2	TRBV4-3	NA	TRBD2	CASSRLSGVNTGELFF	TGCGCCAGCAGCCGTCTTAGCGGGGTGAACACCGGGGAGCTGTTTTTT
TRBJ2-3	TRBV2	NA	NA	CASSPDELTQYF	TGTGCCAGCAGTCCTGACGAGCTCACGCAGTATTTT
TRBJ1-5	TRBV18	NA	NA	CASSPAVTNQPQHF	TGTGCCAGCTCACCAGCCGTCACCAATCAGCCCCAGCATTTT
TRBJ1-1	TRBV2	NA	TRBD1	CASNYHGTVNTEAFF	TGTGCCAGCAACTATCACGGGACAGTGAACACTGAAGCTTTCTTT
TRBJ2-2	TRBV6-5	NA	NA	CASTSTTGELFF	TGTGCCAGCACCTCAACCACCGGGGAGCTGTTTTTT
TRBJ2-6	TRBV7-6	NA	NA	CASSSKARGAGANVLTF	TGTGCCAGCAGCTCAAAAGCTAGGGGGGCTGGGGCCAACGTCCTGACTTTC
TRBJ1-3	TRBV5-1	NA	NA	CASSSTVSGNTIYF	TGCGCCAGCAGCTCGACAGTCTCTGGAAACACCATATATTTT
TRBJ2-2	TRBV4-1	NA	NA	CASSQVDGVNTGELFF	TGCGCCAGCAGCCAAGTCGACGGGGTAAACACCGGGGAGCTGTTTTTT
TRBJ1-3	TRBV7-9	NA	NA	CASSLVGSSGNTIYF	TGTGCCAGCAGCTTAGTGGGATCATCTGGAAACACCATATATTTT
TRBJ1-5	TRBV10-3	NA	NA	CAISEVWNQPQHF	TGTGCCATCAGTGAGGTTTGGAATCAGCCCCAGCATTTT
TRBJ2-5	TRBV7-6	NA	NA	CASSLGTRVIYWETQYF	TGTGCCAGCAGCTTAGGGACACGGGTAATCTATTGGGAGACCCAGTACTTC
TRBJ2-1	TRBV30	NA	TRBD2	CAWSPAGGWNEQFF	TGTGCCTGGAGCCCCGCGGGGGGGTGGAATGAGCAGTTCTTC
TRBJ2-3	TRBV7-9	NA	TRBD1	CASSSGVGQGADTQYF	TGTGCCAGCAGCTCAGGTGTGGGACAGGGGGCAGATACGCAGTATTTT
TRBJ1-4	TRBV7-9	once	NA	CASSLVISSEEKLFF	TGTGCCAGCAGCTTAGTTATTTCGAGCGAAGAAAAACTGTTTTTT
TRBJ1-5	TRBV4-1	NA	NA	CASSQPAGPKGHQPQHF	TGCGCCAGCAGCCAACCCGCGGGACCGAAGGGGCACCAGCCCCAGCATTTT
TRBJ2-7	TRBV3-1/TRBV3-2	NA	NA	CASSPPGRSYEQYF	TGTGCCAGCAGCCCTCCTGGGCGAAGCTACGAGCAGTACTTC
TRBJ2-3	TRBV5-1	NA	NA	CASSLAVRGSTDTQYF	TGCGCCAGCAGCTTGGCCGTGAGGGGGTCCACAGATACGCAGTATTTT
TRBJ2-1	TRBV18	NA	TRBD2	CASSPGPAGGNNEQFF	TGTGCCAGCTCACCAGGCCCGGCGGGAGGGAACAATGAGCAGTTCTTC
TRBJ1-5	TRBV7-3	NA	NA	CASSLTNTQPQHF	TGTGCCAGCAGCTTAACAAATACTCAGCCCCAGCATTTT
TRBJ2-3	TRBV7-3	NA	TRBD2	CASSSGSGSGTDTQYF	TGTGCCAGCAGCTCTGGGAGCGGGAGTGGCACAGATACGCAGTATTTT
TRBJ2-2	TRBV4-1	once	NA	CASSPEGGTTGELFF	TGCGCCAGCAGTCCTGAGGGGGGTACAACCGGGGAGCTGTTTTTT
TRBJ2-1	TRBV7-2	NA	NA	CASSLVGGSGYNEQFF	TGTGCCAGCAGCTTAGTAGGTGGGAGTGGATACAATGAGCAGTTCTTC
TRBJ2-6	TRBV11-2	NA	NA	CASRTAPGANVLTF	TGTGCCAGCAGGACAGCTCCTGGGGCCAACGTCCTGACTTTC
TRBJ2-2	TRBV7-2	NA	TRBD1	CASSLAASGAGGHSRTGELFF	TGTGCCAGCAGCTTAGCGGCTTCAGGAGCAGGGGGCCATTCTCGGACCGGGGAGCTGTTTTTT
TRBJ1-1	TRBV7-9	few	NA	CASSLRDREAFF	TGTGCCAGCAGCTTAAGGGACCGTGAAGCTTTCTTT
TRBJ2-1	TRBV24-1	NA	NA	CATSDPRGANEQFF	TGTGCCACCAGTGACCCCCGAGGGGCAAATGAGCAGTTCTTC
TRBJ1-2	TRBV18	NA	TRBD1	CASSLGQDYGYTF	TGTGCCAGCTCACTCGGACAGGACTATGGCTACACCTTC
TRBJ2-5	TRBV3-1/TRBV3-2	NA	TRBD2	CASSPTSGGIETQYF	TGTGCCAGCAGCCCGACTAGCGGGGGGATCGAGACCCAGTACTTC
TRBJ2-5	TRBV7-2	NA	TRBD2	CASSLGGLALQETQYF	TGTGCCAGCAGCTTAGGAGGACTAGCGTTACAAGAGACCCAGTACTTC
TRBJ2-2	TRBV4-1	NA	TRBD1	CASSQDSGGTGELFF	TGCGCCAGCAGCCAAGATTCAGGGGGCACCGGGGAGCTGTTTTTT
TRBJ2-2	TRBV15	NA	NA	CATSRHQGTGELFF	TGTGCCACCAGCAGACATCAAGGGACCGGGGAGCTGTTTTTT
TRBJ1-1	TRBV7-9	few	NA	CASSLFGTEAFF	TGTGCCAGCAGCTTATTTGGGACTGAAGCTTTCTTT
TRBJ1-2	TRBV3-1/TRBV3-2	once	TRBD1	CASNRDSLDGYTF	TGTGCCAGCAACCGGGACAGTCTGGATGGCTACACCTTC
TRBJ1-5	TRBV4-1	many	TRBD1	CASSQRAGTGSDQPQHF	TGCGCCAGCAGCCAACGGGCCGGGACAGGGTCTGATCAGCCCCAGCATTTT
TRBJ2-2	TRBV19	NA	NA	CASSKAGYGELFF	TGTGCCAGTAGTAAGGCAGGTTACGGGGAGCTGTTTTTT
TRBJ1-4	TRBV27	NA	TRBD1	CASSLSTGSKLFF	TGTGCCAGCAGTTTATCGACAGGGAGTAAACTGTTTTTT
TRBJ1-2	TRBV27	NA	TRBD1	CASSRNPTGGYGYTF	TGTGCCAGCAGTCGCAACCCGACAGGGGGCTATGGCTACACCTTC
TRBJ1-1	TRBV5-5	NA	NA	CASSQRATEAFF	TGTGCCAGCAGCCAAAGGGCCACTGAAGCTTTCTTT